This TCR beta chain was profiled in a study of cytomegalovirus exposure and HLA in healthy donors (dated by TCRdb to about 2017). In terms of the full investigation: A later analysis indicated that the 110 or so validation repertoires were generated on the platform also employed for the approximately 690 repertoires of the first cohort. High-throughput TCR immunosequencing, statistical association of individual TCRs with disease status, and machine learning were combined to predict cytomegalovirus infection status. In addition to the first cohort of about 650 subjects, a separate validation cohort of 120 different subjects was used. The study aimed to test whether signatures of past pathogen exposure could be identified by cataloging public T cell receptors. Overall results and qualifications from the work: The classifier was reported to diagnose cytomegalovirus status with high specificity and sensitivity in both the original and validation cohorts. A later analysis had no HLA typing for the validation cohort, so co-occurrence there was scored across all 110 or so repertoires. In vitro tests confirmed that a few of the cytomegalovirus-associated TCR beta chains recognize cytomegalovirus antigens. It was suggested by the authors that the approach could potentially be generalized to other disease states and immunological phenotypes. A later analysis found that TCRs clustered in the first cohort also tended to co-occur in the 120 validation repertoires, with approximately 95% of cluster scores above 0. In the study, approximately 160 TCR beta chains were listed as associated with cytomegalovirus. Across donors, most TCR sequences were observed very rarely, whereas some public TCRs were present in many individuals.

The donors belonged to the validation cohort of over a hundred subjects, which was separate from the roughly 670-subject first cohort. Taken from cysteine to phenylalanine, the CDR3 has 18 residues. Only the CDR3 part of the read is kept: 54 bases, read in frame from the first base. Trimming takes 3 bases off V and 4 bases off J; junction bases not matched to a gene: 14. In the germline V gene, CDR1 corresponds to SGDLS and CDR2 to YYNGEE. The protocol used for the library was the immunoSEQ multiplex PCR assay. On the authors' methods: To diagnose cytomegalovirus status from the catalog of TCR beta chain sequences, a statistical classification framework was built. In TCRdb, the immuneACCESS table is reduced to in-frame sequences with V and J assigned. These tables do not hold every clone; where another copy was compared, an unresolved V gene accounts for under half, and the others remain unexplained. D and trimming were read from the DNA, whereas the V and J calls and clone size are those reported in that table. For this sample there are about 280,000 clones; 85% to 90% appear just once. The top ten clonotypes cover roughly 1% of the sample.

Details on this clone: Its antigen is currently not known. Base qualities are not at hand, and no much larger clone is one base apart.

Sequenced input: PBMCs. The chain uses TRBV9 and TRBJ2-3; 10 of the junction bases match TRBD2. The TCR was taken from a woman in her late teens or twenties in good health and CMV-seronegative. The CDR3 corresponds to CASSDFGLLAGVPDTQYF. The base sequence is TGTGCCAGCAGCGACTTCGGCCTTCTAGCGGGAGTTCCAGATACGCAGTATTTT. The full variable domain, completed from the reference TRBV9 and TRBJ2-3 proteins outside the CDR3, reads DSGVTQTPKHLITATGQRVTLRCSPRSGDLSVYWYQQSLDQGLQFLIQYYNGEERAKGNILERFSAQQFPDLHSELNLSSLELGDSALYFCASSDFGLLAGVPDTQYFGPGTRLTVL.